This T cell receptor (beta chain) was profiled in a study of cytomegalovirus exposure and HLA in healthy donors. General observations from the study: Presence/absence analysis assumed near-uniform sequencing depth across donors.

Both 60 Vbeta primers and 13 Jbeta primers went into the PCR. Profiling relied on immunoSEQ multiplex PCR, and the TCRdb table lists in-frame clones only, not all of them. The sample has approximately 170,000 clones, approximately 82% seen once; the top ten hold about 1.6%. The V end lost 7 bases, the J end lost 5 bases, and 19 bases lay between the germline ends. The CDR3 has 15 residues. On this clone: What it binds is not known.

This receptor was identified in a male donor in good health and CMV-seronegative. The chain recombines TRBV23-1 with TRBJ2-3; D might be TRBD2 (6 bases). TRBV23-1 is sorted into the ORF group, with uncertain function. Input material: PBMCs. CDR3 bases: TGCGCCAGCATCCCTGTCGGGGGTAGTGGAGATACGCAGTATTTT. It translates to CASIPVGGSGDTQYF.